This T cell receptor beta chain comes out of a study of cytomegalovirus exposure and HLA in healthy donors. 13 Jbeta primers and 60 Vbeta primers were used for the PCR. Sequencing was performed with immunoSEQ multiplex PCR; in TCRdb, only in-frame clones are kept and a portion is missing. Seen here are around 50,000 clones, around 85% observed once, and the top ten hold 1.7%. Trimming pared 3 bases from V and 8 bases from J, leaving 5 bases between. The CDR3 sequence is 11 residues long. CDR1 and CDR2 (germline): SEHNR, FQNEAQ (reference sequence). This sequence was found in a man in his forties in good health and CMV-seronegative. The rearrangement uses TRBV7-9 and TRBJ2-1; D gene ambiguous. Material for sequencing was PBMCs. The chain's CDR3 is CASSFGYEQFF. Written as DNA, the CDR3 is TGTGCCAGCAGCTTTGGCTATGAGCAGTTCTTC.